The 21 T cell receptor beta chains below come from one sample, sequenced in a study of shared T cell receptors in the human thymus. Profiled with immunoSEQ multiplex PCR; TCRdb holds only in-frame clones, not every one. The sample includes over 650,000 clones, about 89% of them seen just once. The same sample was also used in a study of human thymus T cells.

Sequencing used thymocytes. All receptors derive from a boy younger than two with a congenital heart defect.

The V call is TRBV19, the J call TRBJ2-3, with D maybe TRBD2 (5 bases). CDR1 is LNHDA, CDR2 SQIVND, per germline (reference sequence). Between the trimmed V and J ends, which lost 1 base and 4 bases, there was a span of 9 bases. The CDR3 totals 14 residues. CDR3: CASSIGSEADTQYF. The CDR3 region has the DNA TGTGCCAGTAGTATAGGTTCGGAGGCAGATACGCAGTATTTT.

The chain employs TRBV25-1 and TRBJ2-2; 9 bases align to TRBD2. The germline gives CDR1 MGHDK, CDR2 SYGVNS. Trimming cost V 5 bases and J 7 bases; bases outside gene matches: 8. The CDR3 runs to 15 residues. The CDR3: CASSRRGRALGELFF. As DNA, the CDR3 is TGTGCCAGCAGTCGACGCGGGAGGGCCCTCGGGGAGCTGTTTTTT.

This clone turned up a few times. The chain couples TRBV11-2 to TRBJ2-7, with D possibly TRBD2 on 6 matching bases. The CDR3 is 13 residues long. The germline V and J ends were trimmed by 1 base and 2 bases, with 6 bases remaining between them. Germline CDR1 and CDR2: SGHAT and FQNNGV. The CDR3 DNA reads as TGTGCCAGCAGCTTAGGCGGGACCTACGAGCAGTACTTC. As protein: CASSLGGTYEQYF.

This chain connects TRBV5-1 to TRBJ2-1; 9 bases map to TRBD2. The V and J ends lost 1 base and 0 bases, in that order; junction bases with no gene match: 8. The CDR3 loop spans 18 amino acids. From germline, CDR1 is SGHRS and CDR2 YFSETQ. Written as DNA, the CDR3 is TGCGCCAGCAGCTTGAGTAGCGGGAGAACTCTCTCCTACAATGAGCAGTTCTTC. Its translation: CASSLSSGRTLSYNEQFF.

The CDR3 region has the DNA TGTGCCAGCAGTAGCACTAGTCCCTACAATGAGCAGTTCTTC. It translates to CASSSTSPYNEQFF. V usage is TRBV27 and J usage is TRBJ2-1, with D maybe TRBD2 (5 bases). Trimming left V 5 bases short and J 2 bases short, with 10 bases between. The CDR3 is 14 amino acids. Germline values: CDR1 MNHEY, CDR2 SMNVEV (reference sequence).

The chain is built from TRBV4-3 and TRBJ2-7; 12 bases agree with TRBD1. With V trimmed by 0 bases and J by 4 bases, 7 bases remained unmatched. This CDR3 spans 17 amino acids. CDR1 and CDR2 from the germline V gene are LGHNA and YSLEER. The CDR3 protein is CASSQDLGDRGRYEQYF. The CDR3 nucleotides read TGCGCCAGCAGCCAAGATCTCGGGGACAGGGGGCGGTACGAGCAGTACTTC.

The V call is TRBV11-2, the J call TRBJ2-1, with TRBD2 identical over 8 bases. Germline lookup yields CDR1 SGHAT and CDR2 FQNNGV. The ends lost 5 bases at V and 4 bases at J; junction bases unmatched: 13. There are 17 residues in the CDR3. The CDR3 DNA reads as TGTGCCAGCAGCCCCCTGGCGGGAGGAGCCAATTACAATGAGCAGTTCTTC. Protein sequence: CASSPLAGGANYNEQFF.

This chain joins TRBV7-9 and TRBJ2-1; 8 bases match TRBD1. The V and J ends lost 0 bases and 8 bases, in that order; junction bases with no gene match: 9. CDR1 and CDR2 (germline): SEHNR, FQNEAQ (reference sequence). The CDR3 contains 16 residues. CDR3 coding DNA: TGTGCCAGCAGCTTAGCCAGGGACAGGAAATCCCATGAGCAGTTCTTC. It translates to CASSLARDRKSHEQFF.

The chain carries TRBV4-3 and TRBJ2-5, with D perhaps matching TRBD2 (5 bases). Judging by the DNA end, TRBJ2-7 fits better; the J call may be wrong. Germline CDR1 and CDR2: LGHNA and YSLEER. CDR3 length: 16 residues. CDR3 in amino acids: CASSQDEGPGLYEQYF. CDR3 DNA sequence: TGCGCCAGCAGCCAAGATGAGGGCCCGGGCCTCTACGAGCAGTACTTC.

V and J are TRBV7-2 and TRBJ2-7; D unclear. Germline V CDR1 and CDR2: SGHTA, FQGNSA. Trimming took off 1 base at V and 5 bases at J, with 15 bases between the two ends. This CDR3 has 15 residues. CDR3 sequence reads: CASSLEVGASHEQYF. DNA of the CDR3: TGTGCCAGCAGCTTAGAAGTCGGTGCGAGTCACGAGCAGTACTTC.

This chain uses TRBV7-2 with TRBJ1-2; maybe TRBD1 (6 bases). Between the trimmed V and J ends, which lost 3 bases and 1 base, there was a span of 15 bases. The CDR3 is 16 amino acids. CDR1 and CDR2 (germline): SGHTA, FQGNSA. DNA for the CDR3: TGTGCCAGCAGCTTGGCAGGGGTCCTAAATAACTATGGCTACACCTTC. It encodes CASSLAGVLNNYGYTF.

The rearrangement links TRBV4-3 to TRBJ2-6, with D possibly TRBD1 on 6 matching bases. CDR3 length: 18 residues. CDR1 and CDR2 from the germline V gene are LGHNA and YSLEER. V was clipped by 5 bases and J by 0 bases, with 17 bases between them. The CDR3 coding sequence is TGCGCCAGCAGCATCTTCAGGGGCTCTCTCTCTGGGGCCAACGTCCTGACTTTC. This translates into CASSIFRGSLSGANVLTF.

The chain links TRBV11-2 to TRBJ1-4, with D possibly being TRBD1 (6 bases). Germline lookup yields CDR1 SGHAT and CDR2 FQNNGV. The CDR3 sequence is 15 residues long. The V end was cut by 5 bases, the J end by 5 bases, with 15 bases between. DNA for the CDR3: TGTGCCAGCAGCCGAAGGGGGACACTAAATGAAAAACTGTTTTTT. It translates to CASSRRGTLNEKLFF.

This rearrangement joins TRBV7-2 to TRBJ1-5; possible D gene TRBD1, 5 bases. V dropped 5 bases and J dropped 4 bases, with 9 bases sitting between them. Germline CDR1 reads SGHTA; CDR2 reads FQGNSA. This CDR3 contains 13 residues. The CDR3 region is CASSRGANQPQHF. The CDR3 DNA follows: TGTGCCAGCAGCCGCGGGGCGAATCAGCCCCAGCATTTT.

This clone was observed once. The gene calls are TRBV7-8 and TRBJ1-2; 8 bases are a match to TRBD1. The CDR3 loop spans 16 amino acids. The V and J ends lost 1 base and 3 bases, in that order; junction bases with no gene match: 7. Germline V gene sequence: CDR1 SGHVS, CDR2 FQNEAQ. As DNA, the CDR3 is TGTGCCAGCAGCTTAGAAGCAGGGGGCGGGCACTATGGCTACACCTTC. Protein product: CASSLEAGGGHYGYTF. Full variable domain (missing parts from reference TRBV7-8 and TRBJ1-2): GAGVSQSPRYKVAKRGQDVALRCDPISGHVSLFWYQQALGQGPEFLTYFQNEAQLDKSGLPSDRFFAERPEGSVSTLKIQRTQQEDSAVYLCASSLEAGGGHYGYTFGSGTRLTVV.

This rearrangement joins TRBV30 to TRBJ2-1; 13 bases are shared with TRBD2. CDR3 size: 16 residues. Trimming at V came to 2 bases and at J to 10 bases, leaving 11 bases not matched to a gene. Germline loops: CDR1 GTSNPN, CDR2 SVGIG (reference sequence). The CDR3 loop reads CAWSPQLAGGPREQFF. The CDR3 DNA reads as TGTGCCTGGAGTCCGCAACTAGCGGGAGGGCCGAGGGAGCAGTTCTTC.

The J gene is TRBJ1-1, the V gene TRBV6-1; tentative D call: TRBD1 (5 bases). The CDR3 consists of 14 residues. V was shortened by 3 bases and J by 0 bases, with 8 bases between the two germline ends. Germline CDR1 reads MNHNS; CDR2 reads SASEGT. The CDR3 DNA reads TGTGCCAGCAGTGACAGGGCCGTGAACACTGAAGCTTTCTTT. Amino acids: CASSDRAVNTEAFF.

The chain is built from TRBV4-1 and TRBJ2-7; D remains unclear. V gave up 0 bases and J gave up 2 bases, with 8 bases separating them. Germline-derived CDR1 and CDR2 are MGHRA and YSYEKL. This CDR3 spans 14 amino acids. The CDR3 nucleotides are TGCGCCAGCAGCCAAGACAACGGAGCCTACGAGCAGTACTTC. Translation gives CASSQDNGAYEQYF.

The gene calls are TRBV28 and TRBJ1-1; TRBD1 agrees at 7 bases. The CDR3 is 18 amino acids. Looked up from germline, CDR1 is MDHEN and CDR2 is SYDVKM. V trimming: 1 base; J trimming: 1 base; junction bases outside the gene matches: 12. As DNA, the CDR3 is TGTGCCAGCAGTTTATTTCCAGACAGGGAGTGGAGGAACACTGAAGCTTTCTTT. This gives the protein CASSLFPDREWRNTEAFF.

The CDR3 coding sequence is TGTGCCAGCAGACAGGACGGTCGGGAGACCCAGTACTTC. Translating gives CASRQDGRETQYF. The chain links TRBV7-9 to TRBJ2-5; D might be TRBD1 (5 bases). CDR3 size: 13 residues. Looked up from germline, CDR1 is SEHNR and CDR2 is FQNEAQ (reference sequence). V lost 6 bases, J lost 5 bases, and 13 bases lay in between.

This clone was detected once. V is TRBV29-1 and J is TRBJ2-5; a possible D gene is TRBD1 (6 bases). The CDR3 has 14 amino acids. Germline-derived CDR1 and CDR2 are SQVTM and ANQGSEA. Between the trimmed V and J ends, which lost 2 bases and 0 bases, there was a span of 10 bases. The CDR3 DNA reads as TGCAGCGTTGAAACAGGGAGATACCAAGAGACCCAGTACTTC. It yields the protein CSVETGRYQETQYF.